This TCR beta chain was profiled in a study of T cells in localized non-small cell lung cancer. The germline V gene has CDR1 LGHNA and CDR2 YSLEER. This CDR3 spans 17 amino acids. V lost 5 bases to trimming and J lost 8 bases; unmatched junction nucleotides: 14. Clones were read by immunoSEQ multiplex PCR, and TCRdb kept only the in-frame ones, dropping some. The sample consists of around 15,000 clones, 85% of them appearing once. The sequencing here drew on peripheral blood, taken before any cancer treatment. The chain joins TRBV4-3 to TRBJ2-4, with 11 bases lining up with TRBD2. This clonotype was sampled from a woman aged 35-75 years with stage I lung adenocarcinoma. The CDR3 reads CASSKNLAGGRRDIQYF. Here the CDR3 DNA reads TGCGCCAGCAGCAAGAACCTAGCGGGGGGCAGGCGGGACATTCAGTACTTC.